The clone carrying this TCR beta chain was picked up many times. Its cognate antigen is unknown. This sample was taken from a study of T-cell reconstitution after alpha-beta-depleted transplantation in children. General study results and limits: Several hundred graft clones that had expanded were reportedly the source of alpha-beta T cells about two months after transplant. The study traced high day-60 TCRbeta diversity in some patients to surviving recipient T cells and thymic progenitors. Most T-cell counts and diversity one year after the transplant came from T cells that were newly produced.

As it was prepared, the TCRbeta library received unique molecular identifiers. MiXCR, applied by TCRdb to the PCR reads, yields one record per CDR3 protein. The sample yields hundreds of thousands of distinct CDR3 sequences, about 11% seen once. Looked up from germline, CDR1 is SGHRS and CDR2 is YFSETQ. V gave up 0 bases and J gave up 4 bases, with 11 bases separating them. The CDR3 covers 15 residues. The sequencing used PBMCs, collected before TCRalphabeta/CD19-depleted stem cell transplant. The chain couples TRBV5-1 to TRBJ2-1; D is possibly TRBD2 (7 bases). This clonotype was sampled from a child less than two years old with acute myeloid leukemia, due to receive a stem cell transplant. CDR3 coding DNA: TGCGCCAGCAGCTTGGTTCGGGGGGCATACAATGAGCAGTTCTTC. Translating it yields CASSLVRGAYNEQFF.